This T cell receptor (beta chain) comes out of a study of T cell responses to AZD1222 COVID-19 vaccine. With respect to this clone: The antigen is not known.

The CDR3 extends over 13 amino acids. The germline V gene encodes CDR1 SNHLY and CDR2 FYNNEI. The V and J ends lost 7 bases and 1 base, in that order; junction bases with no gene match: 3. Libraries were prepared by immunoSEQ multiplex PCR; TCRdb keeps only in-frame clonotypes and omits some of them. The sample holds 150,000 to 200,000 clones, approximately 95% seen once. The study, taken as a whole, reports: Reports indicate that nearly half of spike-specific TCRs are directed at unmutated variant regions. Donors were largely white British and mainly female; clonal diversity was possibly underestimated.

This sequence joins TRBV2 and TRBJ1-1; TRBD1 aligns across 7 bases. Here the sequenced sample was peripheral blood, taken on day 0 of AZD1222 vaccination. The clonotype originates from an adult in good health. The CDR3 spells CASTRDRNTEAFF. CDR3 sequence (DNA): TGTGCCAGCACCAGGGACAGGAACACTGAAGCTTTCTTT.